Below are 2 T cell receptor beta chains sequenced from a single sample in a study of OX40 agonist ivuxolimab in advanced cancers. Sequencing was performed with immunoSEQ multiplex PCR; in TCRdb, only in-frame clones are kept and a portion is missing. This table holds approximately 19,000 clones, 85% to 90% found once. The sample here was CD4+ or CD8+ T cells sorted from blood, taken in a trial of the OX40 agonist ivuxolimab. Source of these receptors: an adult with an advanced solid tumor such as melanoma, head and neck, liver or kidney cancer.

The gene calls are TRBV7-9 and TRBJ1-1; 7 bases match TRBD1. V lost 5 bases, J lost 3 bases, and 9 bases stayed unmatched. CDR1 and CDR2 (germline): SEHNR, FQNEAQ (reference sequence). The CDR3 spans 15 residues. CDR3 residues: CASSPIRDSHTEAFF. The CDR3 nucleotides are TGTGCCAGCAGCCCGATCCGGGACAGCCACACTGAAGCTTTCTTT. The full variable domain, its missing parts supplied by reference TRBV7-9 and TRBJ1-1, is DTGVSQNPRHKITKRGQNVTFRCDPISEHNRLYWYRQTLGQGPEFLTYFQNEAQLEKSRLLSDRFSAERPKGSFSTLEIQRTEQGDSAMYLCASSPIRDSHTEAFFGQGTRLTVV.

This CDR3 is CASSLYPTTENYGYTF. CDR3 bases: TGTGCCAGCAGTTTGTACCCCACGACGGAGAACTATGGCTACACCTTC. The chain carries TRBV27 and TRBJ1-2, with D uncertain. CDR1 and CDR2 (germline): MNHEY, SMNVEV (reference sequence). Between the trimmed V and J ends, which lost 3 bases and 2 bases, there was a span of 16 bases. CDR3 length: 16 residues.